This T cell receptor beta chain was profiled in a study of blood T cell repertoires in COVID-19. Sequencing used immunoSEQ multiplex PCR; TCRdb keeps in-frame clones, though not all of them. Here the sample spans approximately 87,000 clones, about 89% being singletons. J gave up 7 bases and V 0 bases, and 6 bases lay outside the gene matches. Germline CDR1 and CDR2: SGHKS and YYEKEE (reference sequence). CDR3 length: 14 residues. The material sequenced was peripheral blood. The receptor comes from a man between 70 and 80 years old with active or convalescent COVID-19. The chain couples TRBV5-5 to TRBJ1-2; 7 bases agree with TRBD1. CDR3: CASSLGGQRIGYTF. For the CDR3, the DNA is TGTGCCAGCAGCTTGGGGGGACAGAGAATTGGCTACACCTTC.